This T cell receptor (beta chain) was captured by sequencing in a study of blood T cell repertoires in COVID-19. Living in about two dozen US areas, the participants were between about 18 and 100 years of age. V lost 6 bases, J lost 1 base, and 12 bases lay in between. The germline gives CDR1 SNHLY, CDR2 FYNNEI. The CDR3 runs to 14 residues. In the source study's methods: Amplification from reference gene primers served as the basis for estimated nucleated cell counts. Clones were sequenced by immunoSEQ multiplex PCR, and TCRdb holds only the in-frame ones, with some missing. The D gene and trimming were derived from the DNA, and the V and J assignments and clone size from that table. The data show roughly 430,000 clones, 70% to 90% seen once.

The origin of this receptor is a young woman who had been exposed to COVID-19. Sequenced sample: PBMCs or T cells enriched from blood (not recorded which). The rearrangement uses TRBV2 and TRBJ1-1; D unclear. The CDR3 bases are TGTGCCAGCAGCATAGGACTGGAGAACACTGAAGCTTTCTTT. Translated, it gives CASSIGLENTEAFF.